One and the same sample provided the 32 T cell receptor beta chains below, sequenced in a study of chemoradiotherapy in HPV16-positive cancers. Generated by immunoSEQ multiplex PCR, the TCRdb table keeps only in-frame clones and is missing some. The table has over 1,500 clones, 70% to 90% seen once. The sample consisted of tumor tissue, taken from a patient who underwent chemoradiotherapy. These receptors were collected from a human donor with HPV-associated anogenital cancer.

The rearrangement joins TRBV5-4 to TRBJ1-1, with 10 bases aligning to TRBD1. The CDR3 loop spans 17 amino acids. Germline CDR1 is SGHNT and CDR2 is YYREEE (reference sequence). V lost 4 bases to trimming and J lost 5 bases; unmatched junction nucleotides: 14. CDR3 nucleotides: TGTGCCAGCAGCATCGACAGGGGGCGCAGAGTCGGGACTGAAGCTTTCTTT. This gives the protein CASSIDRGRRVGTEAFF.

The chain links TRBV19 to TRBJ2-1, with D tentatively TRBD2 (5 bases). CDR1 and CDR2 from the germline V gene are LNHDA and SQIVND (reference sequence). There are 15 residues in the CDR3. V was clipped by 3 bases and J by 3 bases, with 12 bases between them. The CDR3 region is CASSMGTSLYNEQFF. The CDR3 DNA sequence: TGTGCCAGTAGTATGGGCACTAGTCTCTACAATGAGCAGTTCTTC.

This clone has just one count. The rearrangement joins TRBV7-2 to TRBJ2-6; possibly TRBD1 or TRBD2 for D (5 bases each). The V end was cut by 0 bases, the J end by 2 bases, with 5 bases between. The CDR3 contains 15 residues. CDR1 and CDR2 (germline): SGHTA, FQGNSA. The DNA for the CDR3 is TGTGCCAGCAGCTTAGCGGGGGCTGGGGCCAACGTCCTGACTTTC. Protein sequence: CASSLAGAGANVLTF.

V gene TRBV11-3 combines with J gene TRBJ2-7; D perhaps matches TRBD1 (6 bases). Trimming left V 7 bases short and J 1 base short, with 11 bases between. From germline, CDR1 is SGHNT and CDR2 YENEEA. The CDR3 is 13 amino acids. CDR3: CASTPQGSYEQYF. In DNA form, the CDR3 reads TGTGCCAGCACCCCACAGGGTTCCTACGAGCAGTACTTC.

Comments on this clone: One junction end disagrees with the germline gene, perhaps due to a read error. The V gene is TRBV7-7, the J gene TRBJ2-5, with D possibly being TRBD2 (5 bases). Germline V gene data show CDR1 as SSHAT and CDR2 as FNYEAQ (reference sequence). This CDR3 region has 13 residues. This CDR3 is CASSPTSQETQYF. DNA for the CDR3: TGTGCTAGCAGCCCAACTAGCCAAGAGACCCAGTACTTC.

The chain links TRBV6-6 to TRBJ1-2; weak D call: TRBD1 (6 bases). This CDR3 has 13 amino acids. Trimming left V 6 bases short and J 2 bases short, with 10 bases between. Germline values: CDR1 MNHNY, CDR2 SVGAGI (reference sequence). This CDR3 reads CASRPGHNYGYTF. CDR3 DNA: TGTGCCAGCAGACCGGGACACAACTATGGCTACACCTTC.

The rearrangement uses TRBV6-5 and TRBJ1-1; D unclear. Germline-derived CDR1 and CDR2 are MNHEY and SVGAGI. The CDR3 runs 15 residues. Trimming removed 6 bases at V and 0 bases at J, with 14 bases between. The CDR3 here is CASSPGFGVNTEAFF. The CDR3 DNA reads TGTGCCAGCAGCCCCGGGTTTGGAGTGAACACTGAAGCTTTCTTT.

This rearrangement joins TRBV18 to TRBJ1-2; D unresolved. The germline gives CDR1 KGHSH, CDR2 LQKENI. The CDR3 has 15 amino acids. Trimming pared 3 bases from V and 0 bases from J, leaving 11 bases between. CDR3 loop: CASSPSVSANYGYTF. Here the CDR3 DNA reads TGTGCCAGCTCACCTTCGGTCAGTGCTAACTATGGCTACACCTTC.

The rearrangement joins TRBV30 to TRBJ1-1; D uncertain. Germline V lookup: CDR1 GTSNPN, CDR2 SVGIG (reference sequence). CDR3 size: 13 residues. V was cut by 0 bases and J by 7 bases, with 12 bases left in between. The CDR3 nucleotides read TGTGCCTGGAGTGTAGAAGGGTACGGTGAAGCTTTCTTT. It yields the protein CAWSVEGYGEAFF.

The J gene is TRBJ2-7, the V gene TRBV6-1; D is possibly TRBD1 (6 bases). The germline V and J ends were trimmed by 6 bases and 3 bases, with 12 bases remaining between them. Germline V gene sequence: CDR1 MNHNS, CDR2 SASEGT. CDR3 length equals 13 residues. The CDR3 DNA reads TGTGCCAGCAGATCAAAGGGGGACTACGAGCAGTACTTC. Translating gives CASRSKGDYEQYF.

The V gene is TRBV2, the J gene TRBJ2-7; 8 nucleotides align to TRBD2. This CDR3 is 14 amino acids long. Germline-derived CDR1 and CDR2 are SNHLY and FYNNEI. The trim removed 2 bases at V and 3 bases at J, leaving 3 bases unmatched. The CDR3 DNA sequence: TGTGCCAGCAGTGAACAGAGCGGGAGCTACGAGCAGTACTTC. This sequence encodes CASSEQSGSYEQYF. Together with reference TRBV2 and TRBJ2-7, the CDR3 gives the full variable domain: EPEVTQTPSHQVTQMGQEVILRCVPISNHLYFYWYRQILGQKVEFLVSFYNNEISEKSEIFDDQFSVERPDGSNFTLKIRSTKLEDSAMYFCASSEQSGSYEQYFGPGTRLTVT.

This chain's CDR3 is CASTDTGALGRNTIYF. As DNA, the CDR3 is TGTGCCAGCACCGATACAGGGGCTTTGGGCCGAAACACCATATATTTT. This rearrangement joins TRBV11-3 to TRBJ1-3; 7 nucleotides line up with TRBD1. Losses at the gene ends were 7 bases for V and 5 bases for J; bases not matched to a gene: 14. CDR1 and CDR2 (germline): SGHNT, YENEEA. This CDR3 contains 16 residues.

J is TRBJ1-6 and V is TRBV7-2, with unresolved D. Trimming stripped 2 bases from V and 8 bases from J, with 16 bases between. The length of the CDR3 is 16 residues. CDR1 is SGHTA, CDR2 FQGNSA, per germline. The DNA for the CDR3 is TGTGCCAGCAGCTTATCCCCAAAGGGAGGTTATTCACCCCTCCACTTT. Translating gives CASSLSPKGGYSPLHF.

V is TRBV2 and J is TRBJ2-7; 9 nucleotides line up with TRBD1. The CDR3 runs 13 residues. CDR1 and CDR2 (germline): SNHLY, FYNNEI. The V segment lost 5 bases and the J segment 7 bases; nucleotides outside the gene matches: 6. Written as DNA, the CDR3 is TGTGCCAGCAGTAACAGGGGGCTCGGGGAGCAGTACTTC. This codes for CASSNRGLGEQYF.

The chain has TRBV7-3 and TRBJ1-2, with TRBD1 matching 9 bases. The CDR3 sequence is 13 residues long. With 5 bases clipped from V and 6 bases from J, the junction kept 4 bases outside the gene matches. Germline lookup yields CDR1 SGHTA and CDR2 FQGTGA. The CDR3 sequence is CASSTRQGDGYTF. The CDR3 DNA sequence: TGTGCCAGCAGCACCCGACAGGGGGATGGCTACACCTTC.

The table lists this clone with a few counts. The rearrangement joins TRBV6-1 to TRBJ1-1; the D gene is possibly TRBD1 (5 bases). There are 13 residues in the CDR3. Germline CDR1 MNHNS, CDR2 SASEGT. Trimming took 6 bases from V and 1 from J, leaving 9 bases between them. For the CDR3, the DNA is TGTGCCAGCAGAACGACAGAGAACACTGAAGCTTTCTTT. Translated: CASRTTENTEAFF.

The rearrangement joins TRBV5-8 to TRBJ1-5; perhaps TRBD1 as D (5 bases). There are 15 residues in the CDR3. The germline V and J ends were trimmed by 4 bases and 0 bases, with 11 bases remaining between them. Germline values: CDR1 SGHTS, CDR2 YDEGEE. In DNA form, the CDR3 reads TGTGCCAGCAGCCAATTCGGGGGTAGCAATCAGCCCCAGCATTTT. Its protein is CASSQFGGSNQPQHF.

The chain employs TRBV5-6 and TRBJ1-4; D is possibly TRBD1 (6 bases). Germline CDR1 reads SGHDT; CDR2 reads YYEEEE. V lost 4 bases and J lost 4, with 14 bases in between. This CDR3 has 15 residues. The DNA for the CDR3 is TGTGCCAGCAGCAACCACGGGACAAGTAATGAAAAACTGTTTTTT. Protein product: CASSNHGTSNEKLFF. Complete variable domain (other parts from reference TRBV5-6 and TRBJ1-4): DAGVTQSPTHLIKTRGQQVTLRCSPKSGHDTVSWYQQALGQGPQFIFQYYEEEERQRGNFPDRFSGHQFPNYSSELNVNALLLGDSALYLCASSNHGTSNEKLFFGSGTQLSVL.

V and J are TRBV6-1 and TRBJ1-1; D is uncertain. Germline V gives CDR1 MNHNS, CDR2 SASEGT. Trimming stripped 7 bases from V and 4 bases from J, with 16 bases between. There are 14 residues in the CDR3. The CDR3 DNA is TGTGCCAGCACCAAGCTGTTGGAGAGCACTGAAGCTTTCTTT. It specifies CASTKLLESTEAFF.

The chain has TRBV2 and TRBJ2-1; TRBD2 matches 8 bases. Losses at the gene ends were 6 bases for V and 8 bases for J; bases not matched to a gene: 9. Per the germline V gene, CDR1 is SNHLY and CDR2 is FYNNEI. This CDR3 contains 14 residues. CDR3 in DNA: TGTGCCAGCAGCGGTAGCCGGGGGGGGCATGAGCAGTTCTTC. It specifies CASSGSRGGHEQFF. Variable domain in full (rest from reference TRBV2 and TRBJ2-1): EPEVTQTPSHQVTQMGQEVILRCVPISNHLYFYWYRQILGQKVEFLVSFYNNEISEKSEIFDDQFSVERPDGSNFTLKIRSTKLEDSAMYFCASSGSRGGHEQFFGPGTRLTVL.

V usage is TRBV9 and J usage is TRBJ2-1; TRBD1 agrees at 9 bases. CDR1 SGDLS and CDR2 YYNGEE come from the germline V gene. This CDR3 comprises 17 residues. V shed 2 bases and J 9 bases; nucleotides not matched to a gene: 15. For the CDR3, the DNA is TGTGCCAGCAGCGTGGGCGTGGGGACAGGGAATTACGGTGAGCAGTTCTTC. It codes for CASSVGVGTGNYGEQFF.

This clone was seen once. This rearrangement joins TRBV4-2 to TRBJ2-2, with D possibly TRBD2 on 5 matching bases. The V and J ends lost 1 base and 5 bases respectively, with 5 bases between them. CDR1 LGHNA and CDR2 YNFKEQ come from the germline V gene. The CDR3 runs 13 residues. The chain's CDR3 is CASSQGETGELFF. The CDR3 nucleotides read TGTGCCAGCAGCCAAGGGGAGACCGGGGAGCTGTTTTTT.

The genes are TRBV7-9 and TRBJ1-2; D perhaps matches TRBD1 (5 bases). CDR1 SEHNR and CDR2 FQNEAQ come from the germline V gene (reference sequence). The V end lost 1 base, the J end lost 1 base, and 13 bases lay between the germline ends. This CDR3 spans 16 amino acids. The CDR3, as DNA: TGTGCCAGCAGCTTAGGCCAGGGAATGGGTAACTATGGCTACACCTTC. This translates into CASSLGQGMGNYGYTF.

CDR3 residues: CASSQNRDFYNEQFF. The CDR3 region has the DNA TGTGCCAGCAGCCAAAACCGGGACTTCTACAATGAGCAGTTCTTC. The rearrangement links TRBV13 to TRBJ2-1; tentatively, D is TRBD2 (6 bases). The CDR3 runs 15 residues. Germline V gene data show CDR1 as PRHDT and CDR2 as FYEKMQ (reference sequence). V was clipped by 5 bases and J by 3 bases, with 14 bases between them.

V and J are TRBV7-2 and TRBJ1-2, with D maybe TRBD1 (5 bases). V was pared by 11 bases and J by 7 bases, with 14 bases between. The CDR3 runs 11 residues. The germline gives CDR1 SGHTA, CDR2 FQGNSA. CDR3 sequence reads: CAGRDSPGYTF. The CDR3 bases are TGTGCCGGCCGAGACAGTCCTGGCTACACCTTC.

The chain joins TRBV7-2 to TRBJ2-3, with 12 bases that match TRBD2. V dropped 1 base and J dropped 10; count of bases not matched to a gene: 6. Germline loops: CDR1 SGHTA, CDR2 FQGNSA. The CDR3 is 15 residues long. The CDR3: CASSLELAGGEAQYF. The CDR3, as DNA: TGTGCCAGCAGCTTAGAACTAGCGGGGGGCGAAGCGCAGTATTTT.

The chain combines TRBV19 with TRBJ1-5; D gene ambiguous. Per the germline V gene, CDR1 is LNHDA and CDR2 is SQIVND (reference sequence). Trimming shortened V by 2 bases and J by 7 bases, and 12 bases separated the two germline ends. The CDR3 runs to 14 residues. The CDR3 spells CASSIWREGQPQHF. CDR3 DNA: TGTGCCAGTAGTATATGGAGGGAGGGCCAGCCCCAGCATTTT.

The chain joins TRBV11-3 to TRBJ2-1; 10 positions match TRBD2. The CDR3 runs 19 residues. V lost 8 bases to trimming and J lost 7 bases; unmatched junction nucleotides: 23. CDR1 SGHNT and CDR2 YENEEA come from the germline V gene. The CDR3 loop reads CASGRTPQGLAGGQNEQFF. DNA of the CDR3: TGTGCCAGCGGCCGAACACCTCAGGGATTAGCGGGGGGCCAGAATGAGCAGTTCTTC.

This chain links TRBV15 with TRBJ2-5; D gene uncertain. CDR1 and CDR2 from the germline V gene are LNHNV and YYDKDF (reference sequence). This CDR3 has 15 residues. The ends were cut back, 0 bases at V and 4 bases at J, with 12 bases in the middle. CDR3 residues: CATSRDRAGGETQYF. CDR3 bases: TGTGCCACCAGCAGAGATCGGGCAGGTGGAGAGACCCAGTACTTC.

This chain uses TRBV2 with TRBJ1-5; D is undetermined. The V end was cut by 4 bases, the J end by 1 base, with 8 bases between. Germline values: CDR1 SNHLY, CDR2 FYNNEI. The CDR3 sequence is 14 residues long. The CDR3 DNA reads TGTGCCAGCAGTGTAATCGGGAGCAATCAGCCCCAGCATTTT. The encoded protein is CASSVIGSNQPQHF.

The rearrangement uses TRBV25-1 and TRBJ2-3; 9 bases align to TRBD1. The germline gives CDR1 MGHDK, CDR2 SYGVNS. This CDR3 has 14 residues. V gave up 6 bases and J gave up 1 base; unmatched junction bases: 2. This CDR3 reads CASRGTGRTDTQYF. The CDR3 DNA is TGTGCCAGCAGAGGGACAGGGCGCACAGATACGCAGTATTTT.

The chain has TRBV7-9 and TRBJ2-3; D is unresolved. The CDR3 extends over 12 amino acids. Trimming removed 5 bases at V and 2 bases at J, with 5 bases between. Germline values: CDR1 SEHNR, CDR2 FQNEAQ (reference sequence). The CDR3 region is CASSEVTDTQYF. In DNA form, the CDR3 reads TGTGCCAGCAGCGAGGTCACAGATACGCAGTATTTT.